This T cell receptor (beta chain) came from a study of shared clonotypes between healthy human individuals. None of the donors, who were healthy HIV-negative adults, had recently had acute infections or vaccinations. With regard to this clone: Its antigen remains unknown.

Sorted-subset replicate PCR reactions were performed with 200 ng DNA, corresponding to some 32,000 T cell genomes. Using immunoSEQ multiplex PCR, the repertoire was profiled, and TCRdb retains in-frame clones only, with some absent. The sample lists 850,000 to 1,200,000 clones, around four fifths occurring once. General observations from the study: Specimens sampled were limited to blood, with tissue repertoires likely differing.

This CDR3 contains 15 residues. Germline CDR1 reads SGHDT; CDR2 reads YYEEEE. V lost 4 bases and J lost 0, with 10 bases in between. This sequence joins TRBV5-6 and TRBJ2-2; the D call may be TRBD1 or TRBD2 (5 bases each). The receptor comes from a man aged 18 to 35 in good health. Sequenced sample: memory CD4+ T cells sorted from blood. The subset here: CD45RA-negative fraction. In DNA, the CDR3 is TGTGCCAGCAGCCCCGGGACCCCGAACACCGGGGAGCTGTTTTTT. Translation: CASSPGTPNTGELFF.